A single sample gave rise to the 18 T cell receptor beta chains below, sequenced in a study of Graves' ophthalmopathy and Graves' hyperthyroidism. RNA served as the template for amplifying TCR beta CDR3 regions. HTBI-primed RT-PCR formed the first round, and a multiplex PCR formed the second. In TCRdb, the multiplex PCR reads were re-called with MiXCR into one record per CDR3 protein. The data hold 1 million to 1.3 million distinct CDR3 sequences, with 35% to 40% observed a single time. The sample taken for sequencing was peripheral blood or thyroid tissue (not recorded which). The receptors shown here come from an adult man with Graves' hyperthyroidism.

This clonotype was seen only a few times. This sequence joins TRBV7-9 and TRBJ2-7; D call uncertain. Germline values: CDR1 SEHNR, CDR2 FQNEAQ (reference sequence). CDR3 length equals 16 residues. The V gene lost 1 base and the J gene lost 2 bases, with 15 bases spanning the gap. Here the CDR3 DNA reads TGTGCCAGCAGCTTAGGGCGGATGGTTAGGGCCTACGAGCAGTACTTC. Translated, it gives CASSLGRMVRAYEQYF. Based on the CDR3 plus reference TRBV7-9 and TRBJ2-7, the full variable domain is DTGVSQNPRHKITKRGQNVTFRCDPISEHNRLYWYRQTLGQGPEFLTYFQNEAQLEKSRLLSDRFSAERPKGSFSTLEIQRTEQGDSAMYLCASSLGRMVRAYEQYFGPGTRLTVT.

V usage is TRBV5-4 and J usage is TRBJ1-2; TRBD1 matches 9 bases. The CDR3 is made up of 16 amino acids. Germline loops: CDR1 SGHNT, CDR2 YYREEE (reference sequence). V shed 4 bases and J 2 bases; nucleotides not matched to a gene: 9. Written as DNA, the CDR3 is TGTGCCAGCAGCCCGGATTACAGGGGGCGCAACTATGGCTACACCTTC. It translates to CASSPDYRGRNYGYTF.

Written as DNA, the CDR3 is TGCAGTGCTAGCCAAAATACAGGGGTAGGACATCAGCCCCAGCATTTT. Its translation is CSASQNTGVGHQPQHF. The chain has TRBV20-1 and TRBJ1-5; 7 bases are shared with TRBD1. Germline trimming cut 3 bases from V and 5 bases from J; bases unmatched to any gene: 13. The germline V gene has CDR1 DFQATT and CDR2 SNEGSKA (reference sequence). CDR3 length: 16 residues.

The chain couples TRBV7-2 to TRBJ2-2, with 8 bases matching TRBD2. Losses at the gene ends were 3 bases for V and 6 bases for J; bases not matched to a gene: 6. Per germline, CDR1 SGHTA and CDR2 FQGNSA. This CDR3 has 15 residues. CDR3 sequence reads: CASSLSGSLAGELFF. CDR3 coding DNA: TGTGCCAGCAGCTTGAGCGGGAGCCTGGCCGGGGAGCTGTTTTTT.

This clonotype was observed at least ten times. The chain has TRBV5-6 and TRBJ1-2, with D possibly TRBD1 on 6 matching bases. This CDR3 spans 14 amino acids. The V and J ends lost 4 bases and 3 bases respectively, with 13 bases between them. The germline CDR1 and CDR2 sequences are SGHDT and YYEEEE. CDR3 sequence reads: CASSTWGAYYGYTF. As DNA, the CDR3 is TGTGCCAGCAGCACTTGGGGGGCGTACTATGGCTACACCTTC.

In this sample, this clonotype turned up many times. The chain couples TRBV12-3 or TRBV12-4 to TRBJ2-5, with D perhaps TRBD1 or TRBD2 (5 bases each). The CDR3 runs 15 residues. Trimming took 4 bases from V and 5 from J, leaving 17 bases between them. CDR3 sequence reads: CASSSRQGRGETQYF. The CDR3 nucleotides are TGTGCCAGCAGTTCGAGGCAGGGACGAGGGGAGACCCAGTACTTC.

This rearrangement joins TRBV29-1 to TRBJ1-1, with D possibly being TRBD1 (6 bases). Germline V gene data show CDR1 as SQVTM and CDR2 as ANQGSEA. The CDR3 runs 12 residues. V lost 7 bases to trimming and J lost 4 bases, with 13 bases between them. CDR3 nucleotides: TGCAGCGCCCAAGGACAGACCACTGAAGCTTTCTTT. It yields the protein CSAQGQTTEAFF.

This clonotype appeared many times. In DNA, the CDR3 is TGTGCCACCAGCAGATCAGCCTCCTACGAGCAGTACTTC. Its translation is CATSRSASYEQYF. The J gene is TRBJ2-7, the V gene TRBV15; D call uncertain. The CDR3 contains 13 residues. Germline lookup yields CDR1 LNHNV and CDR2 YYDKDF (reference sequence). Trimming removed 2 bases from V and 0 bases from J, with 5 bases in between.

This clonotype was detected a few times. Sequence at one end of the junction differs from germline and may be a read error. The gene calls are TRBV24-1 and TRBJ1-5; 8 bases match TRBD1. The CDR3 is made up of 15 amino acids. CDR1 and CDR2 from the germline V gene are KGHDR and SFDVKD. CDR3 sequence: CASSSGGPEDQPQHF. CDR3 sequence (DNA): TGTGCCAGCAGTTCAGGGGGCCCTGAGGATCAGCCCCAGCATTTT.

The chain links TRBV7-8 to TRBJ2-6; no definite D call. V was clipped by 5 bases and J by 0 bases, with 11 bases between them. The V gene's germline CDR1 is SGHVS and CDR2 FQNEAQ. The CDR3 spans 16 residues. CDR3 protein: CASSPNKASGANVLTF. CDR3 nucleotide sequence: TGTGCCAGCAGCCCTAACAAGGCCTCTGGGGCCAACGTCCTGACTTTC.

The chain combines TRBV27 with TRBJ1-1, with unresolved D. The germline CDR1 and CDR2 sequences are MNHEY and SMNVEV (reference sequence). V was trimmed by 3 bases and J by 6 bases, leaving 8 bases between them. This CDR3 is built from 12 residues. This CDR3 reads CASSFWGAEAFF. The CDR3 bases are TGTGCCAGCAGTTTCTGGGGTGCTGAAGCTTTCTTT.

With regard to this clonotype: This may arise from a read error, as a much more abundant clone is one base away. The chain employs TRBV7-6 and TRBJ2-7; D may be TRBD1 (5 bases). Deletions cut 2 bases from V and 2 bases from J, with 13 bases between. The CDR3 sequence is 15 residues long. Per germline, CDR1 SGHVS and CDR2 FNYEAQ. The CDR3 here is CASSLQWGIPYEQYF. In DNA form, the CDR3 reads TGTGCCAGCAGCTTACAATGGGGCATCCCCTACGAGCAGTACTTC.

This clonotype showed up many times. This chain joins TRBV7-2 and TRBJ1-1; D is possibly TRBD1 (5 bases). Germline V gene sequence: CDR1 SGHTA, CDR2 FQGNSA. The V end lost 4 bases, the J end lost 6 bases, and 21 bases lay between the germline ends. This CDR3 has 16 residues. The chain's CDR3 is CASSSTTGRRLSEAFF. CDR3 nucleotide sequence: TGTGCCAGCAGCTCAACGACGGGACGACGGCTCTCTGAAGCTTTCTTT.

The chain combines TRBV4-3 with TRBJ1-1; unclear D gene. This CDR3 has 14 amino acids. The germline gives CDR1 LGHNA, CDR2 YSLEER. V lost 1 base to trimming and J lost 4 bases, with 10 bases between them. The CDR3 bases are TGCGCCAGCAGCCAAGCCACCGTGATCACTGAAGCTTTCTTT. Protein: CASSQATVITEAFF.

CDR3: CASSLWSENTGELFF. The CDR3 region has the DNA TGCGCCAGCAGCTTGTGGTCAGAGAACACCGGGGAGCTGTTTTTT. This chain joins TRBV5-1 and TRBJ2-2; D remains unclear. The V end lost 1 base, the J end lost 1 base, and 8 bases lay between the germline ends. The germline CDR1 and CDR2 sequences are SGHRS and YFSETQ. This CDR3 spans 15 amino acids.

This clonotype was recorded many times. This sequence joins TRBV15 and TRBJ2-5; 12 positions match TRBD2. This CDR3 spans 16 amino acids. V gave up 5 bases and J gave up 7 bases; unmatched junction bases: 11. Germline values: CDR1 LNHNV, CDR2 YYDKDF (reference sequence). The CDR3 region has the DNA TGTGCCACCAGCTCCTCGCCCTGGACTAGCGGGGTGACCCAGTACTTC. Translated, it gives CATSSSPWTSGVTQYF.

With respect to this clonotype: This may stem from a read error, because a much larger clone lies one nucleotide away. This chain joins TRBV6-5 and TRBJ1-5; weak D call: TRBD1 (5 bases). There are 14 residues in the CDR3. Germline CDR1 reads MNHEY; CDR2 reads SVGAGI. The CDR3 DNA is TGTGCCAGCAGTGAGGGTTGGGGCAATCAGTCCCAGCATTTT. The encoded protein is CASSEGWGNQSQHF.

This clonotype has a handful of counts. This chain joins TRBV7-9 and TRBJ1-4; D is unresolved. The CDR3 covers 15 residues. The germline gives CDR1 SEHNR, CDR2 FQNEAQ (reference sequence). Trimming removed 8 bases from V and 3 bases from J, with 16 bases in between. CDR3: CASSPGSSANEKLFF. The CDR3 DNA follows: TGTGCCAGCTCACCCGGCTCCTCGGCTAATGAAAAACTGTTTTTT.